This record covers a single T cell receptor beta chain. This sample stems from a study of OX40 agonist ivuxolimab in advanced cancers. Looking at the study overall: A mean age of roughly 60 years, range roughly 20 to 90, was recorded, and roughly 80% were male.

Profiled with immunoSEQ multiplex PCR; TCRdb holds only in-frame clones, not every one. The sample includes 60,000 to 75,000 clones, approximately 86% of them seen just once. Blood samples were obtained at baseline, cycle 4 day 1, and cycle 7 day 1. Germline assignment: CDR1 SGHNT and CDR2 YYREEE (reference sequence). CDR3 length: 18 residues. V trimming: 4 bases; J trimming: 2 bases; junction bases outside the gene matches: 12. The sequence came from an adult with an advanced solid tumor such as melanoma, head and neck, liver or kidney cancer. The specimen was CD4+ or CD8+ T cells sorted from blood, collected in a trial of the OX40 agonist ivuxolimab. This sequence joins TRBV5-4 and TRBJ2-3, with TRBD1 matching 11 bases. The CDR3, as DNA: TGTGCCAGCAGCCTCCCCAGGCCGGGACAGGGGGACACAGATACGCAGTATTTT. It yields the protein CASSLPRPGQGDTDTQYF.